This entry describes one T cell receptor (beta chain). Looked up from germline, CDR1 is SGHTS and CDR2 is YDEGEE. CDR3 length equals 14 residues. The J segment lost 8 bases and the V segment lost 4 bases, leaving 4 bases of the junction unmatched. The data are from a study of OX40 agonist ivuxolimab in advanced cancers. Profiling relied on immunoSEQ multiplex PCR, and the TCRdb table lists in-frame clones only, not all of them. Of over 45,000 clones listed, about four fifths are singletons. This receptor was taken from an adult with an advanced solid tumor such as melanoma, head and neck, liver or kidney cancer. The sample in question was CD4+ or CD8+ T cells sorted from blood, obtained in a trial of the OX40 agonist ivuxolimab. The chain joins TRBV5-8 to TRBJ1-6; 9 positions match TRBD1. For the CDR3, the DNA is TGTGCCAGCAGCAAGGGACAGGGACATTCACCCCTCCACTTT. Its protein product is CASSKGQGHSPLHF.